These 24 T cell receptor beta chains originate from one sample sequenced in a study of T-cell reconstitution after alpha-beta-depleted transplantation in children. For TCRbeta, the library was prepared with unique molecular identifiers. TCRdb passed the PCR reads through MiXCR, listing each CDR3 protein once. The table lists approximately 200,000 distinct CDR3 sequences, about 15% of them singletons. The sample in question was PBMCs from the stem cell graft donor, obtained from the stem cell graft. The source is a human donor who donated a stem cell graft to a child with acute lymphoblastic leukemia.

The sample holds a few counts of this clonotype. This chain connects TRBV12-3 or TRBV12-4 to TRBJ2-7, with 13 bases identical to TRBD2. After removal of 7 bases from V and 4 bases from J, the junction contained 10 bases not matched to a gene. The CDR3 consists of 16 residues. CDR3 protein: CASTLLAGGLLYEQYF. The CDR3 DNA sequence: TGTGCCAGCACCCTACTAGCGGGAGGGCTGTTATACGAGCAGTACTTC.

In its sample, this clonotype was seen many times. The chain recombines TRBV20-1 with TRBJ1-3; no definite D call. V was shortened by 1 base and J by 0 bases, with 10 bases between the two germline ends. The germline V gene encodes CDR1 DFQATT and CDR2 SNEGSKA (reference sequence). This CDR3 is built from 15 residues. In nucleotides, the CDR3 is TGCAGTGCTAGAGGGAGAGATTCCTCTGGAAACACCATATATTTT. Translating gives CSARGRDSSGNTIYF.

At least ten counts were recorded for this clonotype. The chain joins TRBV5-1 to TRBJ1-1; TRBD1 agrees at 8 bases. V lost 3 bases to trimming and J lost 7 bases; unmatched junction nucleotides: 2. Germline lookup yields CDR1 SGHRS and CDR2 YFSETQ. The CDR3 is 12 residues long. CDR3 in DNA: TGCGCCAGCAGCTACGACAGGGGTGAAGCTTTCTTT. Its translation is CASSYDRGEAFF.

This clonotype was detected ten times or more. The CDR3 DNA is TGTGCCAGCAGTTTCTCCAGGGCCCCAACTAATGAAAAACTGTTTTTT. It encodes CASSFSRAPTNEKLFF. The rearrangement links TRBV12-3 or TRBV12-4 to TRBJ1-4; possibly TRBD1 for D (5 bases). This CDR3 is built from 16 residues. Trimming cost V 3 bases and J 0 bases, with 11 bases left between them.

This clonotype was counted many times. The chain is built from TRBV2 and TRBJ1-6; D is undetermined. The CDR3 is 11 amino acids. V was pared by 2 bases and J by 13 bases, with 6 bases between. Looked up from germline, CDR1 is SNHLY and CDR2 is FYNNEI. CDR3 loop: CASSEQAPLHF. The CDR3 DNA sequence: TGTGCCAGCAGTGAACAGGCGCCCCTCCACTTT.

This clonotype was seen at least ten times. This chain joins TRBV20-1 and TRBJ2-3; D possibly corresponds to TRBD2 (5 bases). The CDR3 extends over 13 amino acids. Germline V lookup: CDR1 DFQATT, CDR2 SNEGSKA (reference sequence). The V end was cut by 3 bases, the J end by 6 bases, with 13 bases between. CDR3 loop: CSASRSKRDTQYF. The CDR3 DNA follows: TGCAGTGCTAGTCGGTCTAAGCGGGATACGCAGTATTTT.

This clonotype has ten or more counts. V gene TRBV10-3 combines with J gene TRBJ1-2; unclear D gene. CDR1 is ENHRY and CDR2 is SYGVKD in the germline V gene. V dropped 2 bases and J dropped 6 bases, with 13 bases sitting between them. The CDR3 has 14 amino acids. The CDR3 protein is CAISEGKIVDGYTF. CDR3 nucleotide sequence: TGTGCCATCAGTGAGGGGAAAATCGTTGATGGCTACACCTTC.

In this sample, this clonotype turned up many times. The rearrangement links TRBV7-6 to TRBJ1-2; D gene unclear. The CDR3 is 13 residues long. Trimming cost V 1 base and J 6 bases, with 9 bases left between them. CDR1 is SGHVS and CDR2 is FNYEAQ in the germline V gene. CDR3 nucleotide sequence: TGTGCCAGCAGCTTAGGGACGGGGAATGGCTACACCTTC. It codes for CASSLGTGNGYTF.

Ten or more counts support this clonotype. The rearrangement joins TRBV20-1 to TRBJ2-7; 14 bases agree with TRBD2. After removal of 6 bases from V and 3 bases from J, the junction contained 4 bases not matched to a gene. Germline CDR1 and CDR2: DFQATT and SNEGSKA (reference sequence). The CDR3 totals 14 residues. This chain's CDR3 is CSAPGLAGVYEQYF. CDR3 in DNA: TGCAGTGCCCCGGGACTAGCGGGAGTCTACGAGCAGTACTTC.

In this sample, this clonotype turned up a few times. The chain couples TRBV7-8 to TRBJ2-7; 14 bases match TRBD2. The CDR3 length is 18 residues. V lost 5 bases and J lost 5; bases outside the gene matches: 14. Germline V lookup: CDR1 SGHVS, CDR2 FQNEAQ. The CDR3 loop reads CASSLGLAGAGFHDEQYF. The CDR3, as DNA: TGTGCCAGCAGCCTGGGACTAGCGGGAGCTGGGTTTCATGACGAGCAGTACTTC.

This clonotype was counted at least ten times. J is TRBJ1-4 and V is TRBV20-1; perhaps TRBD1 as D (5 bases). Trimming took off 3 bases at V and 7 bases at J, with 6 bases between the two ends. The CDR3 runs to 11 residues. Germline V lookup: CDR1 DFQATT, CDR2 SNEGSKA (reference sequence). CDR3 sequence (DNA): TGCAGTGCTAGCGGGGGTGAAAAACTGTTTTTT. The encoded protein is CSASGGEKLFF.

This clonotype was counted ten times or more. The chain joins TRBV5-1 to TRBJ1-4; D may be TRBD1 (6 bases). The length of the CDR3 is 16 residues. CDR1 SGHRS and CDR2 YFSETQ come from the germline V gene. The germline V and J ends were trimmed by 4 bases and 4 bases, with 17 bases remaining between them. For the CDR3, the DNA is TGCGCCAGCAGCCGTTTTTACAGGGTAAATAATGAAAAACTGTTTTTT. Its translation is CASSRFYRVNNEKLFF.

This clonotype was picked up many times. The rearrangement links TRBV28 to TRBJ2-1; D is possibly TRBD1 or TRBD2 (6 bases each). Trimming shortened V by 3 bases and J by 7 bases, and 16 bases separated the two germline ends. This CDR3 has 15 amino acids. The germline V gene encodes CDR1 MDHEN and CDR2 SYDVKM. CDR3 sequence reads: CASSFRWGASNEQFF. DNA of the CDR3: TGTGCCAGCAGTTTCCGATGGGGGGCTTCGAATGAGCAGTTCTTC. The variable domain in full, completed from reference TRBV28 and TRBJ2-1, reads DVKVTQSSRYLVKRTGEKVFLECVQDMDHENMFWYRQDPGLGLRLIYFSYDVKMKEKGDIPEGYSVSREKKERFSLILESASTNQTSMYLCASSFRWGASNEQFFGPGTRLTVL.

This clonotype has a count of ten or more. CDR3 coding DNA: TGCGCCAGCAGCCCGGGACTAGCGGGAGGGGACGAGCAGTACTTC. Amino acid sequence: CASSPGLAGGDEQYF. V usage is TRBV5-1 and J usage is TRBJ2-7; 16 nucleotides align to TRBD2. V lost 4 bases, J lost 5 bases, and 3 bases stayed unmatched. This CDR3 is 15 amino acids long. Germline lookup yields CDR1 SGHRS and CDR2 YFSETQ.

At least ten counts were recorded for this clonotype. The rearrangement links TRBV20-1 to TRBJ2-7, with 11 bases fitting TRBD1. Germline V CDR1 and CDR2: DFQATT, SNEGSKA (reference sequence). The CDR3 extends over 15 amino acids. The V gene end was trimmed by 0 bases and the J gene end by 5 bases; junction bases not matched to a gene: 6. CDR3: CSAREPLDRGHEQYF. CDR3 nucleotides: TGCAGTGCTAGAGAACCGCTGGACAGGGGGCACGAGCAGTACTTC.

This clonotype was picked up a small number of times. This chain links TRBV20-1 with TRBJ2-1, with TRBD2 identical over 8 bases. Germline V gene data show CDR1 as DFQATT and CDR2 as SNEGSKA (reference sequence). V lost 2 bases and J lost 7; bases outside the gene matches: 13. CDR3 size: 16 residues. CDR3: CSARILGLGGRNEQFF. As DNA, the CDR3 is TGCAGTGCTAGAATCTTGGGGCTAGGCGGGAGGAATGAGCAGTTCTTC.

This clonotype was recorded at least ten times. V and J are TRBV4-1 and TRBJ1-2; no firm D call. From germline, CDR1 is MGHRA and CDR2 YSYEKL. V lost 1 base, J lost 4 bases, and 16 bases lay in between. The CDR3 runs 16 residues. CDR3 residues: CASSQVDGDPGYGYTF. CDR3 in DNA: TGCGCCAGCAGCCAAGTCGACGGAGATCCCGGCTATGGCTACACCTTC.

In its sample, this clonotype was seen a few times. V usage is TRBV12-3 or TRBV12-4 and J usage is TRBJ2-1; no clear D gene. The CDR3 consists of 15 residues. V lost 3 bases and J 1 base, leaving 10 bases between the germline ends. CDR3 loop: CASSLSPASYNEQFF. CDR3 nucleotides: TGTGCCAGCAGTTTGTCCCCGGCGTCCTACAATGAGCAGTTCTTC.

This clonotype has just a few counts. The chain employs TRBV5-4 and TRBJ1-1, with 9 bases that match TRBD1. The germline V gene encodes CDR1 SGHNT and CDR2 YYREEE (reference sequence). The trim removed 3 bases at V and 3 bases at J, leaving 12 bases unmatched. The CDR3 sequence is 17 residues long. Written as DNA, the CDR3 is TGTGCCAGCAGCTACTCATTCAAACAGGGGGCGCACACTGAAGCTTTCTTT. Translated, it gives CASSYSFKQGAHTEAFF.

A few counts support this clonotype. This rearrangement joins TRBV11-2 to TRBJ2-2, with D unresolved. There are 15 residues in the CDR3. The V and J ends lost 0 bases and 7 bases respectively, with 12 bases between them. Germline lookup yields CDR1 SGHAT and CDR2 FQNNGV. The CDR3 sequence: CASSLDPKRLGELFF. The CDR3 bases are TGTGCCAGCAGCTTAGATCCTAAGAGACTCGGGGAGCTGTTTTTT.

This clonotype was observed a few times. The chain links TRBV5-1 to TRBJ1-2; D may be TRBD1 (5 bases). Germline lookup yields CDR1 SGHRS and CDR2 YFSETQ. The CDR3 sequence is 13 residues long. Trimming removed 0 bases at V and 7 bases at J, with 10 bases between. CDR3 coding DNA: TGCGCCAGCAGCTTGGGACAGCCGCTTGGCTACACCTTC. Amino acid sequence: CASSLGQPLGYTF.

This chain uses TRBV12-3 or TRBV12-4 with TRBJ1-1; D perhaps matches TRBD1 (5 bases). V gave up 5 bases and J gave up 0 bases, with 13 bases separating them. The CDR3 runs to 15 residues. DNA for the CDR3: TGTGCCAGCAGTCACCGGGACGGGCTGAACACTGAAGCTTTCTTT. It codes for CASSHRDGLNTEAFF.

About this clonotype: This may be a read error: a much more frequent sequence differs by one nucleotide. CDR3 loop: CATSAGGNSPLHF. CDR3 sequence (DNA): TGTGCCACCTCGGCAGGGGGTAATTCACCCCTCCACTTT. The chain carries TRBV25-1 and TRBJ1-6; 7 nucleotides line up with TRBD1. The V segment lost 10 bases and the J segment 6 bases; nucleotides outside the gene matches: 6. CDR1 and CDR2 from the germline V gene are MGHDK and SYGVNS. The CDR3 spans 13 residues.

This clonotype was detected ten times or more. The chain is built from TRBV5-1 and TRBJ2-2; TRBD1 agrees at 7 bases. There are 15 residues in the CDR3. Per germline, CDR1 SGHRS and CDR2 YFSETQ. Trimming took 0 bases from V and 5 from J; bases not matched to a gene: 4. Here the CDR3 reads CASSLETGWTGELFF. CDR3 nucleotide sequence: TGCGCCAGCAGCTTGGAGACAGGGTGGACCGGGGAGCTGTTTTTT. The whole variable domain, remainder taken from reference TRBV5-1 and TRBJ2-2, is KAGVTQTPRYLIKTRGQQVTLSCSPISGHRSVSWYQQTPGQGLQFLFEYFSETQRNKGNFPGRFSGRQFSNSRSEMNVSTLELGDSALYLCASSLETGWTGELFFGEGSRLTVL.